This TCR beta chain was identified in a study of blood T cell repertoires in COVID-19. Overall study: In each case, the material was cDNA or gDNA derived from T cells, B-cell-depleted T cells, or PBMCs.

This clone was detected only once. Clones were sequenced by immunoSEQ multiplex PCR, and TCRdb holds only the in-frame ones, with some missing. Here the sample spans about 220,000 clones, approximately 83% being singletons. The CDR3 length is 13 residues. V lost 8 bases and J lost 3; bases outside the gene matches: 9. In germline, CDR1 is GTSNPN, CDR2 SVGIG (reference sequence). Material for sequencing was peripheral blood. The receptor comes from a woman in her 30s who had recovered from COVID-19. The chain has TRBV30 and TRBJ1-1; 7 nucleotides match TRBD1. DNA of the CDR3: TGTGCCAGCACAGGGGTGGGGGACACTGAAGCTTTCTTT. Its protein is CASTGVGDTEAFF.